A single sample gave rise to the 10 T cell receptor beta chains below, sequenced in a study of T cell repertoires in cytomegalovirus infection. Their specific antigens are unknown. TCRdb redid the calling of the reads with MiXCR, one entry per CDR3 protein. This table has roughly 800,000 distinct CDR3 sequences, roughly 29% appearing once. Sequenced material: cultured CD8+ T cells from PBMCs, taken from culture after CMV antigen stimulation. All receptors come from a human donor in good health (CMV status not recorded). Some clones in this sample may be carry-over from other donors' samples.

This clonotype showed up just a few times. The chain links TRBV5-1 to TRBJ1-1; D gene ambiguous. The CDR3 extends over 15 amino acids. V dropped 1 base and J dropped 4 bases, with 14 bases sitting between them. In germline, CDR1 is SGHRS, CDR2 YFSETQ. The CDR3 DNA is TGCGCCAGCAGCTTGTACGGGCCTGCGGGCACTGAAGCTTTCTTT. This sequence encodes CASSLYGPAGTEAFF.

This rearrangement joins TRBV20-1 to TRBJ2-1, with D maybe TRBD1 (6 bases). Per the germline V gene, CDR1 is DFQATT and CDR2 is SNEGSKA (reference sequence). V lost 0 bases and J lost 6, with 12 bases in between. The length of the CDR3 is 14 residues. Written as DNA, the CDR3 is TGCAGTGCTAGAGATCTGGGACACCGCAATGAGCAGTTCTTC. This translates into CSARDLGHRNEQFF.

This chain connects TRBV7-6 to TRBJ2-3, with D unresolved. Trimming pared 3 bases from V and 3 bases from J, leaving 13 bases between. CDR1 and CDR2 (germline): SGHVS, FNYEAQ. The CDR3 extends over 15 amino acids. CDR3 residues: CASSLGPVWTDTQYF. The CDR3 DNA reads as TGTGCCAGCAGCTTGGGCCCCGTCTGGACAGATACGCAGTATTTT. The whole variable domain, remainder taken from reference TRBV7-6 and TRBJ2-3, is GAGVSQSPRYKVTKRGQDVALRCDPISGHVSLYWYRQALGQGPEFLTYFNYEAQQDKSGLPNDRFSAERPEGSISTLTIQRTEQRDSAMYRCASSLGPVWTDTQYFGPGTRLTVL.

There are a few counts of this clonotype. This sequence joins TRBV6-5 and TRBJ2-7; the D gene is possibly TRBD1 (5 bases). CDR3 length: 14 amino acids. V lost 0 bases, J lost 1 base, and 7 bases lay in between. Germline CDR1 reads MNHEY; CDR2 reads SVGAGI. CDR3 DNA sequence: TGTGCCAGCAGTTACTCTGACAGTTCCTACGAGCAGTACTTC. As protein: CASSYSDSSYEQYF.

In its sample, this clonotype was seen many times. CDR3 region: CASSLEKTKGPNQPQHF. DNA of the CDR3: TGTGCCAGCAGCTTAGAGAAGACAAAGGGCCCCAATCAGCCCCAGCATTTT. This chain joins TRBV7-6 and TRBJ1-5; D uncertain. The CDR3 is made up of 17 amino acids. Germline loops: CDR1 SGHVS, CDR2 FNYEAQ. Trimming left V 1 base short and J 3 bases short, with 16 bases between.

This chain links TRBV7-6 with TRBJ2-7; weak D call: TRBD1 (6 bases). The V end was cut by 5 bases, the J end by 7 bases, with 15 bases between. This CDR3 is 13 amino acids long. Germline V gene data show CDR1 as SGHVS and CDR2 as FNYEAQ. For the CDR3, the DNA is TGTGCCAGCAGCCCCCGGGTGGGGGCGGAGCAGTACGTC. Translating gives CASSPRVGAEQYV.

V and J are TRBV4-3 and TRBJ1-1, with D tentatively TRBD1 (6 bases). This CDR3 has 19 amino acids. Looked up from germline, CDR1 is LGHNA and CDR2 is YSLEER. V lost 0 bases to trimming and J lost 10 bases, with 30 bases between them. Written as DNA, the CDR3 is TGCGCCAGCAGCCAAGATTCCTTCGCCTTCGTACAGGGCTCTGGAAGAGCTTTCTTT. It yields the protein CASSQDSFAFVQGSGRAFF.

This clonotype was seen more than once but under ten times. The chain couples TRBV7-9 to TRBJ2-3, with 8 bases that match TRBD2. CDR3 length: 16 amino acids. With 5 bases clipped from V and 3 bases from J, the junction kept 10 bases outside the gene matches. Germline loops: CDR1 SEHNR, CDR2 FQNEAQ (reference sequence). The CDR3 sequence is CASSAGLVGPTDTQYF. CDR3 coding DNA: TGTGCCAGCAGCGCGGGACTAGTCGGTCCGACAGATACGCAGTATTTT. Complete variable domain (other parts from reference TRBV7-9 and TRBJ2-3): DTGVSQNPRHKITKRGQNVTFRCDPISEHNRLYWYRQTLGQGPEFLTYFQNEAQLEKSRLLSDRFSAERPKGSFSTLEIQRTEQGDSAMYLCASSAGLVGPTDTQYFGPGTRLTVL.

The V gene is TRBV6-2 or TRBV6-3, the J gene TRBJ2-1; 7 nucleotides align to TRBD1. The CDR3 length is 14 residues. Germline trimming cut 6 bases from V and 2 bases from J; bases unmatched to any gene: 4. CDR1 is MNHEY, CDR2 SVGEGT, per germline. CDR3 DNA sequence: TGTGCCAGCAGCTACACAGGGGCCTACAATGAGCAGTTCTTC. Residues: CASSYTGAYNEQFF.

This rearrangement joins TRBV6-5 to TRBJ2-5; either TRBD1 or TRBD2 may supply D (6 bases each). Germline CDR1 reads MNHEY; CDR2 reads SVGAGI. The CDR3 has 16 amino acids. Deletions cut 6 bases from V and 3 bases from J, with 20 bases between. The CDR3 sequence is CASSPSWGAFKETQYF. DNA for the CDR3: TGTGCCAGCAGCCCAAGTTGGGGGGCCTTCAAAGAGACCCAGTACTTC.